The rows below give T cell receptor beta chains drawn from one sample of a study of blood T cell repertoires in COVID-19. Produced via immunoSEQ multiplex PCR; TCRdb's table is partial and in-frame only. The table shows some 100,000 clones, with roughly nine tenths occurring only once. Sequencing used peripheral blood. The receptors derive from a man in his fifties or sixties with acute or convalescent COVID-19. CDR3s include the opening cysteine and the closing phenylalanine or tryptophan. D genes are given only for firm matches. The listing skips clone size in some rows; elsewhere it reads once, few, many or a size class.

d_gene: -; abundance: -; v_gene: TRBV25-1; j_gene: TRBJ2-5; CDR3nt: TGTGCCAGCAGTCGCTGGGGGGGGCAAGGGACCCAGTACTTC; CDR3aa: CASSRWGGQGTQYF
d_gene: -; abundance: -; v_gene: TRBV6-1; j_gene: TRBJ1-1; CDR3nt: TGTGCCAGCAGCTTACAGGAGCTGAACACTGAAGCTTTCTTT; CDR3aa: CASSLQELNTEAFF
d_gene: TRBD1; abundance: -; v_gene: TRBV5-4; j_gene: TRBJ1-2; CDR3nt: TGTGCCAGCAGCTTTACGACAGGGGGGAGTGACTATGGCTACACCTTC; CDR3aa: CASSFTTGGSDYGYTF
d_gene: -; abundance: -; v_gene: TRBV19; j_gene: TRBJ2-1; CDR3nt: TGTGCCAGTAGTATTAAGTCTAGCGCAAGCTCCTACAATGAGCAGTTCTTC; CDR3aa: CASSIKSSASSYNEQFF
d_gene: -; abundance: -; v_gene: TRBV11-2; j_gene: TRBJ1-3; CDR3nt: TGTGCCAGCAGCTTAGAGGACACTTACTCTGGAAACACCATATATTTT; CDR3aa: CASSLEDTYSGNTIYF
d_gene: -; abundance: once; v_gene: TRBV7-2; j_gene: TRBJ1-1; CDR3nt: TGTGCCAGCAGCTTAGTAGGGGAATTGAACACTGAAGCTTTCTTT; CDR3aa: CASSLVGELNTEAFF
d_gene: -; abundance: -; v_gene: TRBV19; j_gene: TRBJ1-1; CDR3nt: TGTGCCAGTAGTATTACGGGGGAAAGCACTGAAGCTTTCTTT; CDR3aa: CASSITGESTEAFF
d_gene: -; abundance: -; v_gene: TRBV15; j_gene: TRBJ2-5; CDR3nt: TGTGCCACCAGCAGAGACTACCGGGACTTACACTTC; CDR3aa: CATSRDYRDLHF
d_gene: -; abundance: -; v_gene: TRBV11-3; j_gene: TRBJ1-1; CDR3nt: TGTGCCAGCAGCTTAACTCCCGATAAAGCTTTCTTT; CDR3aa: CASSLTPDKAFF
d_gene: -; abundance: -; v_gene: TRBV7-9; j_gene: TRBJ2-5; CDR3nt: TGTGCCAGCAGCATACTAGAGACCGGCAAGAGGGAGACCCAGTACTTC; CDR3aa: CASSILETGKRETQYF
d_gene: -; abundance: -; v_gene: TRBV25-1; j_gene: TRBJ1-2; CDR3nt: TGTGCCAGCAGTGAGGGCAGTCACTATGGCTACACCTTC; CDR3aa: CASSEGSHYGYTF
d_gene: -; abundance: few; v_gene: TRBV18; j_gene: TRBJ2-1; CDR3nt: TGTGCCAGCTCACCTCGCGGGGAGACATACAATGAGCAGTTCTTC; CDR3aa: CASSPRGETYNEQFF
d_gene: TRBD1; abundance: -; v_gene: TRBV6-5; j_gene: TRBJ1-1; CDR3nt: TGTGCCAGCAGAGATACAGGGGCGGCCACTGAAGCTTTCTTT; CDR3aa: CASRDTGAATEAFF
d_gene: TRBD1; abundance: -; v_gene: TRBV19; j_gene: TRBJ1-6; CDR3nt: TGTGCCAGTAGTACGACAGGGGGGGATTCACCCCTCCACTTT; CDR3aa: CASSTTGGDSPLHF
d_gene: -; abundance: -; v_gene: TRBV7-3; j_gene: TRBJ2-3; CDR3nt: TGTGCCAGCAGCTTAAGTGGCGGAAGCACAGATACGCAGTATTTT; CDR3aa: CASSLSGGSTDTQYF
d_gene: -; abundance: -; v_gene: TRBV15; j_gene: TRBJ1-5; CDR3nt: TGTGCCACCAGCAAAATGGGGACACTGACTCATCAGCCCCAGCATTTT; CDR3aa: CATSKMGTLTHQPQHF
d_gene: TRBD2; abundance: -; v_gene: TRBV24-1; j_gene: TRBJ2-2; CDR3nt: TGTGCCACCAGTGAAAGACTAGCGGGAGTATTTTCATCCGGGGAGCTGTTTTTT; CDR3aa: CATSERLAGVFSSGELFF
d_gene: -; abundance: -; v_gene: TRBV5-1; j_gene: TRBJ1-3; CDR3nt: TGCGCCAGCACGTCCCCGGGAGCAGGAAACACCATATATTTT; CDR3aa: CASTSPGAGNTIYF
d_gene: -; abundance: -; v_gene: TRBV11-3; j_gene: TRBJ1-2; CDR3nt: TGTGCCAGCAGCTCCGCGGTATCGAACTATGGCTACACCTTC; CDR3aa: CASSSAVSNYGYTF
d_gene: -; abundance: -; v_gene: TRBV20-1; j_gene: TRBJ1-2; CDR3nt: TGCAGTGCTAGTTTTCCAAGAGAAACGTTCTATGGCTACACCTTC; CDR3aa: CSASFPRETFYGYTF
d_gene: -; abundance: -; v_gene: TRBV28; j_gene: TRBJ2-2; CDR3nt: TGTGCCAGCAGTTTCGGGAACACCGGGGAGCTGTTTTTT; CDR3aa: CASSFGNTGELFF
d_gene: TRBD1; abundance: -; v_gene: TRBV9; j_gene: TRBJ2-7; CDR3nt: TGTGCCAGCAGCCCTAGGGACAGGGAGATCGACGAGCAGTACTTC; CDR3aa: CASSPRDREIDEQYF
d_gene: -; abundance: once; v_gene: TRBV18; j_gene: TRBJ1-2; CDR3nt: TGTGCCAGCTCACCACGGGGGCCTGGCTACACCTTC; CDR3aa: CASSPRGPGYTF
d_gene: TRBD2; abundance: -; v_gene: TRBV27; j_gene: TRBJ2-1; CDR3nt: TGTGCCAGCAGGATAGGACTAGCGGGAGGGACAGGTGAGCAGTTCTTC; CDR3aa: CASRIGLAGGTGEQFF
d_gene: TRBD2; abundance: once; v_gene: TRBV7-9; j_gene: TRBJ2-5; CDR3nt: TGTGCCAGCAGGGGGGGGGAGACCCAGTACTTC; CDR3aa: CASRGGETQYF
d_gene: TRBD2; abundance: once; v_gene: TRBV19; j_gene: TRBJ2-3; CDR3nt: TGTGCCAGTAGTATAGATCCCCGGGGGGGGCAGTATTTT; CDR3aa: CASSIDPRGGQYF
d_gene: TRBD2; abundance: -; v_gene: TRBV7-2; j_gene: TRBJ2-1; CDR3nt: TGTGCCAGCAGCTTAGATAGCGGGAGAAACAATGAGCAGTTCTTC; CDR3aa: CASSLDSGRNNEQFF
d_gene: TRBD2; abundance: -; v_gene: TRBV20-1; j_gene: TRBJ2-1; CDR3nt: TGCAGTGCCTCCCCCGGAAGCGGGGCGTTCTTC; CDR3aa: CSASPGSGAFF
d_gene: TRBD1; abundance: -; v_gene: TRBV18; j_gene: TRBJ1-5; CDR3nt: TGTGCCAGCTCACCACTCCCCCAGGGGGGAAATCAGCCCCAGCATTTT; CDR3aa: CASSPLPQGGNQPQHF
d_gene: -; abundance: -; v_gene: TRBV3-1/TRBV3-2; j_gene: TRBJ1-4; CDR3nt: TGTGCCAGCAGCCAAGTCAGGGATGGAAAACTGTTTTTT; CDR3aa: CASSQVRDGKLFF
d_gene: TRBD1; abundance: -; v_gene: TRBV5-4; j_gene: TRBJ2-5; CDR3nt: TGTGCCAGCAGCTCCTCCCGACAGGGGGCCTGGGAGACCCAGTACTTC; CDR3aa: CASSSSRQGAWETQYF
d_gene: -; abundance: -; v_gene: TRBV5-1; j_gene: TRBJ2-2; CDR3nt: TGCGCCAGCAGCCCTGAGATACGCACCGGGGAGCTGTTTTTT; CDR3aa: CASSPEIRTGELFF
d_gene: -; abundance: -; v_gene: TRBV5-1; j_gene: TRBJ1-3; CDR3nt: TGCGCCAGCAGCTTTGGACAGTTTGGAAACACCATATATTTT; CDR3aa: CASSFGQFGNTIYF
d_gene: -; abundance: -; v_gene: TRBV19; j_gene: TRBJ1-1; CDR3nt: TGTGCCAGTAGTATCGAAGAACAGGGCCACATGAACACTGAAGCTTTCTTT; CDR3aa: CASSIEEQGHMNTEAFF
d_gene: -; abundance: few; v_gene: TRBV11-3; j_gene: TRBJ1-1; CDR3nt: TGTGCCAGCAGCTTAGGGGGCACCTTGAACACTGAAGCTTTCTTT; CDR3aa: CASSLGGTLNTEAFF
d_gene: -; abundance: -; v_gene: TRBV5-8; j_gene: TRBJ1-4; CDR3nt: TGTGCCAGCAGCTTGGGGCCCGGGGGTTTTGAAAAACTGTTTTTT; CDR3aa: CASSLGPGGFEKLFF
d_gene: TRBD1; abundance: -; v_gene: TRBV28; j_gene: TRBJ1-1; CDR3nt: TGTGCCAGCAGCACCACTTACAGGGGTGACACTGAAGCTTTCTTT; CDR3aa: CASSTTYRGDTEAFF
d_gene: TRBD2; abundance: -; v_gene: TRBV30; j_gene: TRBJ2-1; CDR3nt: TGTGCCTGGAGTGGGGGTTATAGCGGGAGGTCGGGTGAGCAGTTCTTC; CDR3aa: CAWSGGYSGRSGEQFF
d_gene: -; abundance: -; v_gene: TRBV13; j_gene: TRBJ2-7; CDR3nt: TGTGCCAGCAGCTTAAGGAGAGGTATTTCCTACGAGCAGTACTTC; CDR3aa: CASSLRRGISYEQYF
d_gene: TRBD1; abundance: -; v_gene: TRBV28; j_gene: TRBJ1-2; CDR3nt: TGTGCCAGCAGTTCACCGGGACAGGCTCCCCTGGCCTATGGCTACACCTTC; CDR3aa: CASSSPGQAPLAYGYTF
d_gene: -; abundance: -; v_gene: TRBV27; j_gene: TRBJ1-5; CDR3nt: TGTGCCAGCAGTTTCGGGGGGAGCAATCAGCCCCAGCATTTT; CDR3aa: CASSFGGSNQPQHF
d_gene: -; abundance: -; v_gene: TRBV18; j_gene: TRBJ1-3; CDR3nt: TGTGCCAGCTCACAGGAGGGGCCTATTGGCTCTGGAAACACCATATATTTT; CDR3aa: CASSQEGPIGSGNTIYF
d_gene: TRBD1; abundance: -; v_gene: TRBV19; j_gene: TRBJ1-5; CDR3nt: TGTGCCAGTAGGGGACAGGGCAATCAGCCCCAGCATTTT; CDR3aa: CASRGQGNQPQHF
d_gene: -; abundance: -; v_gene: TRBV7-2; j_gene: TRBJ1-1; CDR3nt: TGTGCCAGCAGCTTAGTACAGGGCGACACTGAAGCTTTCTTT; CDR3aa: CASSLVQGDTEAFF
d_gene: -; abundance: -; v_gene: TRBV5-1; j_gene: TRBJ1-2; CDR3nt: TGCGCCAGCAGCTTGGACAGTCAATATGGCTACACCTTC; CDR3aa: CASSLDSQYGYTF
d_gene: TRBD1; abundance: -; v_gene: TRBV24-1; j_gene: TRBJ1-5; CDR3nt: TGTGCCACCAGTGCCACAGGGGTTCAGCCCCAGCATTTT; CDR3aa: CATSATGVQPQHF
d_gene: -; abundance: -; v_gene: TRBV27; j_gene: TRBJ2-3; CDR3nt: TGTGCCAGCAGTTTTTCGACAGATACGCAGTATTTT; CDR3aa: CASSFSTDTQYF
d_gene: TRBD1; abundance: -; v_gene: TRBV6-5; j_gene: TRBJ2-1; CDR3nt: TGTGCCAGCAGTCCCTTACAGGGGGCGGATGAGCAGTTCTTC; CDR3aa: CASSPLQGADEQFF